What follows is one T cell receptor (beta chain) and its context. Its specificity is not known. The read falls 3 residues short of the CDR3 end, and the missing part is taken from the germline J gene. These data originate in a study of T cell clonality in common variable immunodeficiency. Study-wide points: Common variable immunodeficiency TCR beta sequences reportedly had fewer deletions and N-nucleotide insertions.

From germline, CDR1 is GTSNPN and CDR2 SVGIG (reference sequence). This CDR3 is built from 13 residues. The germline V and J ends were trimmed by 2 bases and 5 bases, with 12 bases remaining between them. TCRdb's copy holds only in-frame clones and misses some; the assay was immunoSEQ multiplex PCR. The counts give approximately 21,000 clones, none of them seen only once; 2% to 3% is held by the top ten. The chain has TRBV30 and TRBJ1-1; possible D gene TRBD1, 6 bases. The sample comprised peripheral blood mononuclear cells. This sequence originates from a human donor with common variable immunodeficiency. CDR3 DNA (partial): TGTGCCTGGAGTACAGGGCCGGGGACTGAA. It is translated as CAWSTGPGTE. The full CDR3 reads CAWSTGPGTEAFF.